These 22 T cell receptor beta chains were sequenced from one sample in a study of glioma-infiltrating T cells after dendritic cell vaccination. TCRdb keeps only in-frame clones here, not all; method: immunoSEQ multiplex PCR. The table lists about 92,000 clones, over 75% of them singletons. The source material was blood, sampled before dendritic cell vaccination. The receptors were sampled from a human donor with glioblastoma.

This sequence joins TRBV7-3 and TRBJ2-1; 8 positions match TRBD2. There are 16 residues in the CDR3. V lost 2 bases, J lost 4 bases, and 7 bases stayed unmatched. Germline CDR1 and CDR2: SGHTA and FQGTGA. Written as DNA, the CDR3 is TGTGCCAGCAGCTTAGGGGCGGGGGGATTTTACAATGAGCAGTTCTTC. Residues: CASSLGAGGFYNEQFF.

This chain joins TRBV6-1 and TRBJ1-2, with D possibly being TRBD1 (6 bases). Germline V gene lookup returns CDR1 MNHNS and CDR2 SASEGT. With 1 base removed from V and 4 bases from J, the gap between germline ends came to 10 bases. The CDR3 consists of 14 residues. The CDR3 DNA follows: TGTGCCAGCAGTGAAGATGGCAGGGGCTATGGCTACACCTTC. It specifies CASSEDGRGYGYTF.

CDR3 sequence: CASSQDITGGGNQPQHF. CDR3 nucleotides: TGCGCCAGCAGCCAAGATATTACAGGGGGCGGCAATCAGCCCCAGCATTTT. The chain couples TRBV4-3 to TRBJ1-5; 9 nucleotides align to TRBD1. Trimming took 0 bases from V and 2 from J; bases not matched to a gene: 5. The CDR3 contains 17 residues. CDR1 LGHNA and CDR2 YSLEER come from the germline V gene.

The chain has TRBV4-1 and TRBJ2-1; TRBD2 aligns across 11 bases. Unmatched junction bases numbered 9, after V lost 6 bases and J lost 5 bases. Germline values: CDR1 MGHRA, CDR2 YSYEKL. The CDR3 loop spans 16 amino acids. The CDR3 loop is CASSRRLAGRDNEQFF. Written as DNA, the CDR3 is TGCGCCAGCAGTCGACGACTAGCGGGAAGGGACAATGAGCAGTTCTTC.

This clone has only one observation. The V call is TRBV5-1, the J call TRBJ1-2; 9 bases are a match to TRBD1. Germline V gene sequence: CDR1 SGHRS, CDR2 YFSETQ. The V segment lost 4 bases and the J segment 5 bases; nucleotides outside the gene matches: 9. The CDR3 sequence is 15 residues long. The CDR3 nucleotides are TGCGCCAGCAGCCCAGGGGACAGGGACTCTTATGGCTACACCTTC. Protein product: CASSPGDRDSYGYTF.

This clone was observed a handful of times. The CDR3 bases are TGTGCCAGCAGCGTGGACAGGGGACAGCCCCAGCATTTT. Translating it yields CASSVDRGQPQHF. This chain links TRBV2 with TRBJ1-5, with TRBD1 identical over 9 bases. V lost 6 bases to trimming and J lost 7 bases; unmatched junction nucleotides: 4. CDR3 length: 13 residues. Germline values: CDR1 SNHLY, CDR2 FYNNEI.

The V gene is TRBV11-1, the J gene TRBJ2-7; D is undetermined. In germline, CDR1 is SGHAT, CDR2 FQDESV (reference sequence). V was clipped by 5 bases and J by 0 bases, with 5 bases between them. The CDR3 totals 12 residues. The CDR3 DNA reads TGTGCCAGCAGCCCCAGCTCCTACGAGCAGTACTTC. It codes for CASSPSSYEQYF.

This sequence joins TRBV6-5 and TRBJ1-6; D is unresolved. The CDR3 loop spans 15 amino acids. V was pared by 6 bases and J by 5 bases, with 14 bases between. Per the germline V gene, CDR1 is MNHEY and CDR2 is SVGAGI. CDR3 region: CASSYGLPDNSPLHF. CDR3 bases: TGTGCCAGCAGCTACGGTCTCCCGGATAATTCACCCCTCCACTTT.

This clone was seen only once. The V call is TRBV29-1, the J call TRBJ2-1; TRBD1 matches at 12 bases. The junction had 5 bases not matched to a gene; V was cut back by 1 base and J by 7 bases. Germline-derived CDR1 and CDR2 are SQVTM and ANQGSEA. This CDR3 contains 15 residues. CDR3 coding DNA: TGCAGCGTTGAAGCCGGGACAGGGGGCCGTAATGAGCAGTTCTTC. It yields the protein CSVEAGTGGRNEQFF.

In its sample, this clone was seen a few times. The J gene is TRBJ2-7, the V gene TRBV10-1; 7 bases agree with TRBD2. Trimming at V came to 0 bases and at J to 6 bases, leaving 8 bases not matched to a gene. Germline V gene data show CDR1 as WNHNN and CDR2 as SYGVQD (reference sequence). The length of the CDR3 is 15 residues. The CDR3 coding sequence is TGCGCCAGCAGTGAGTCTTTTACTAGCGTATGCGAGCAGTACTTC. Translation gives CASSESFTSVCEQYF.

The count of this clone is one. The rearrangement links TRBV28 to TRBJ2-7; 11 nucleotides agree with TRBD1. Germline CDR1 reads MDHEN; CDR2 reads SYDVKM. This CDR3 is built from 15 residues. The V and J ends lost 6 bases and 0 bases, in that order; junction bases with no gene match: 4. The CDR3 reads CASSVGTGGSYEQYF. The CDR3, as DNA: TGTGCCAGCAGCGTAGGGACAGGGGGCTCCTACGAGCAGTACTTC. Based on the CDR3 plus reference TRBV28 and TRBJ2-7, the full variable domain is DVKVTQSSRYLVKRTGEKVFLECVQDMDHENMFWYRQDPGLGLRLIYFSYDVKMKEKGDIPEGYSVSREKKERFSLILESASTNQTSMYLCASSVGTGGSYEQYFGPGTRLTVT.

The V gene is TRBV4-1, the J gene TRBJ2-1; possibly TRBD2 for D (6 bases). The ends were cut back, 6 bases at V and 0 bases at J, with 15 bases in the middle. The CDR3 is made up of 16 amino acids. Germline CDR1 reads MGHRA; CDR2 reads YSYEKL. The CDR3 sequence is CASSLLRGGSYNEQFF. The CDR3 coding sequence is TGCGCCAGCAGTCTTTTGCGGGGAGGCTCCTACAATGAGCAGTTCTTC.

This clone was counted a few times. The chain joins TRBV5-5 to TRBJ1-2; D perhaps matches TRBD1 (5 bases). This CDR3 has 15 amino acids. Germline CDR1 and CDR2: SGHKS and YYEKEE (reference sequence). Trimming left V 1 base short and J 7 bases short, with 17 bases between. For the CDR3, the DNA is TGTGCCAGCAGCTTGAGGCTGGGGGGATTTGGTGGCTACACCTTC. Protein sequence: CASSLRLGGFGGYTF.

Remarks on this clone: Other nucleotide sequences in the sample specify the same CDR3. The chain uses TRBV5-1 and TRBJ2-7, with 7 nucleotides matching TRBD1. Trimming removed 0 bases from V and 6 bases from J; junction bases left unmatched: 6. The CDR3 has 14 amino acids. Germline-derived CDR1 and CDR2 are SGHRS and YFSETQ. The CDR3 nucleotides are TGCGCCAGCAGCTTGGGACAGGGTATGGGCGAGCAGTACTTC. This translates into CASSLGQGMGEQYF.

This clone was observed once. The chain combines TRBV9 with TRBJ2-3; TRBD2 might be the D (5 bases). CDR3 length equals 16 residues. Trimming pared 4 bases from V and 5 bases from J, leaving 20 bases between. Germline-derived CDR1 and CDR2 are SGDLS and YYNGEE. In nucleotides, the CDR3 is TGTGCCAGCAGCCCCCAGAGCGGACCACTGGGAGATACGCAGTATTTT. It translates to CASSPQSGPLGDTQYF.

This chain joins TRBV9 and TRBJ1-5; 7 bases align to TRBD1. Losses at the gene ends were 4 bases for V and 6 bases for J; bases not matched to a gene: 7. The CDR3 totals 14 residues. Germline lookup yields CDR1 SGDLS and CDR2 YYNGEE. CDR3 coding DNA: TGTGCCAGCAGCCAGTCCCGGGACAGTCAGCCCCAGCATTTT. Translating it yields CASSQSRDSQPQHF.

This clone came up a few times. CDR3 sequence: CASSPQAGGYKNIQYF. The CDR3 DNA sequence: TGTGCCAGTAGTCCCCAGGCAGGGGGGTATAAAAACATTCAGTACTTC. The chain combines TRBV19 with TRBJ2-4, with TRBD1 as a possible D gene (7 bases). Germline V gene data show CDR1 as LNHDA and CDR2 as SQIVND (reference sequence). The length of the CDR3 is 16 residues. V gave up 5 bases and J gave up 4 bases, with 18 bases separating them.

The CDR3 nucleotides are TGTGCCAGCAGCGAGAGGGACAGACAAGAGACCCAGTACTTC. Its translation: CASSERDRQETQYF. V and J are TRBV9 and TRBJ2-5; 7 positions agree with TRBD1. This CDR3 is built from 14 residues. V lost 3 bases, J lost 2 bases, and 4 bases stayed unmatched. Germline values: CDR1 SGDLS, CDR2 YYNGEE.

To note about this clone: Other nucleotide sequences in the sample specify the same CDR3. The V call is TRBV30, the J call TRBJ1-5; D might be TRBD1 (5 bases). The CDR3 length is 14 residues. The germline CDR1 and CDR2 sequences are GTSNPN and SVGIG (reference sequence). V was cut by 4 bases and J by 4 bases, with 14 bases left in between. CDR3 protein: CAWNKGLGNQPQHF. The CDR3 DNA follows: TGTGCCTGGAATAAGGGGCTGGGGAATCAGCCCCAGCATTTT.

This clone has just one count. The CDR3 is CSVENKYEQYF. Written as DNA, the CDR3 is TGCAGCGTTGAAAACAAATACGAGCAGTACTTC. The genes are TRBV29-1 and TRBJ2-7; D is uncertain. This CDR3 is 11 amino acids long. Germline-derived CDR1 and CDR2 are SQVTM and ANQGSEA. V was clipped by 2 bases and J by 4 bases, with 6 bases between them.

The chain has TRBV19 and TRBJ2-7, with 8 bases fitting TRBD2. CDR1 and CDR2 from the germline V gene are LNHDA and SQIVND (reference sequence). This CDR3 contains 16 residues. Trimming at V came to 3 bases and at J to 2 bases, leaving 9 bases not matched to a gene. The CDR3 DNA reads as TGTGCCAGTAGTATTGGACTAGCCGCCGCACCCTACGAGCAGTACTTC. This gives the protein CASSIGLAAAPYEQYF. The variable domain in full, completed from reference TRBV19 and TRBJ2-7, reads DGGITQSPKYLFRKEGQNVTLSCEQNLNHDAMYWYRQDPGQGLRLIYYSQIVNDFQKGDIAEGYSVSREKKESFPLTVTSAQKNPTAFYLCASSIGLAAAPYEQYFGPGTRLTVT.

The CDR3 DNA sequence: TGCGCCAGGAAGCCGGGACAGGGGGCATCCGAGCAGTACTTC. It translates to CARKPGQGASEQYF. The V and J genes are TRBV5-1 and TRBJ2-7; 12 bases agree with TRBD1. V lost 8 bases to trimming and J lost 6 bases; unmatched junction nucleotides: 9. CDR1 and CDR2 (germline): SGHRS, YFSETQ. This CDR3 contains 14 residues.